This TCR beta chain stems from a study of blood T cells in healthy people across ages. This clonotype was seen many times. Using a J-beta primer mix together with a sample-barcoded 5' primer, a second PCR was run for about 7 to 12 cycles. TCRdb fed the 5' RACE reads into MiXCR, producing one record per CDR3 protein. The data contain some 700,000 distinct CDR3 sequences, about 42% of them singletons. The CDR3 sequence is 16 residues long. Trimming cost V 8 bases and J 0 bases, with 19 bases left between them. CDR1 is MGHDK, CDR2 SYGVNS, per germline. This TCR was sampled from a woman in her fifties or sixties in good health. The chain couples TRBV25-1 to TRBJ1-2; TRBD1 might be the D (5 bases). The sample consisted of blood. CDR3 bases: TGTGCCAGCGCTAAGGAGGGGAGCCTTACTAACTATGGCTACACCTTC. Encoded protein: CASAKEGSLTNYGYTF.